Below, one T cell receptor beta chain is given with its context. The sample belongs to a study of blood T cell repertoires in COVID-19. Trimming at V came to 3 bases and at J to 7 bases, leaving 13 bases not matched to a gene. The CDR3 length is 17 residues. CDR1 is KGHDR and CDR2 is SFDVKD in the germline V gene. In the original processing: From reference gene primer amplification, estimates of nucleated cell counts were derived. Clones were sequenced by immunoSEQ multiplex PCR, and TCRdb holds only the in-frame ones, with some missing. V and J calls and clone size are those listed in that table; D and trimming were worked out from the DNA. The table shows a few hundred thousand clones, with roughly four fifths occurring only once.

What was sequenced was peripheral blood. The chain has TRBV24-1 and TRBJ2-5; 10 positions agree with TRBD2. The receptor comes from a human donor with acute or convalescent COVID-19. The donor label of this sample is uncertain. DNA of the CDR3: TGTGCCACCAGTGATCCTCTAGCGGGGGCCTCCACCGGGACCCAGTACTTC. Its protein is CATSDPLAGASTGTQYF.